The 12 T cell receptor beta chains below were found in one sample sequenced in a study of T-cell memory formation after mild COVID-19. Each CDR3 protein gets one entry after TCRdb re-called the 5' RACE reads with MiXCR. This table holds a few hundred thousand distinct CDR3 sequences, 20% to 25% found once. The material sequenced was PBMCs or a T cell subset sorted from them (not recorded which). Receptors originate from an adult woman who had mild COVID-19 (a few samples of this study predate the infection). Cell type and time point are not known.

The chain uses TRBV7-8 and TRBJ2-3; the D call may be TRBD1 or TRBD2 (6 bases each). CDR1 and CDR2 from the germline V gene are SGHVS and FQNEAQ. The V end lost 3 bases, the J end lost 7 bases, and 17 bases lay between the germline ends. The length of the CDR3 is 15 residues. The CDR3 here is CASSFEAEGVHTQYF. The CDR3 DNA reads TGTGCCAGCAGCTTCGAGGCGGAGGGGGTGCATACGCAGTATTTT.

The chain has TRBV29-1 and TRBJ2-7; TRBD2 matches at 8 bases. Germline assignment: CDR1 SQVTM and CDR2 ANQGSEA. V lost 7 bases and J lost 6; bases outside the gene matches: 11. This CDR3 spans 13 amino acids. This CDR3 reads CSAGLGFMGEQYF. The CDR3 DNA follows: TGCAGCGCGGGACTAGGATTCATGGGCGAGCAGTACTTC.

This clonotype was detected only a few times. J is TRBJ2-2 and V is TRBV30, with a tentative D call TRBD1 (5 bases). The germline V gene encodes CDR1 GTSNPN and CDR2 SVGIG (reference sequence). The CDR3 length is 13 residues. V was cut by 5 bases and J by 2 bases, with 9 bases left in between. The DNA of the CDR3 is TGTGCCTGGTCCAGGGTAAACACCGGGGAGCTGTTTTTT. Residues: CAWSRVNTGELFF.

This clonotype was detected a few times. CDR3 amino acids: CASSLLGGPPLHF. In DNA form, the CDR3 reads TGTGCCAGCAGCTTATTGGGAGGGCCACCCCTCCACTTT. The rearrangement links TRBV7-6 to TRBJ1-6; D gene unclear. The CDR3 is 13 amino acids. Trimming stripped 2 bases from V and 11 bases from J, with 10 bases between. Germline V CDR1 and CDR2: SGHVS, FNYEAQ.

This clonotype was observed a few times. The CDR3 DNA sequence: TGCGCCAGCAGCTGGGAGGGGCGAGGGACTGAAGCTTTCTTT. It yields the protein CASSWEGRGTEAFF. This chain joins TRBV5-1 and TRBJ1-1, with D maybe TRBD1 (5 bases). V was clipped by 3 bases and J by 5 bases, with 14 bases between them. This CDR3 has 14 amino acids. The germline CDR1 and CDR2 sequences are SGHRS and YFSETQ.

CDR3 protein: CSVEAGSTEAFF. CDR3 DNA sequence: TGCAGCGTTGAAGCGGGGAGCACTGAAGCTTTCTTT. The chain uses TRBV29-1 and TRBJ1-1; D ambiguous. This CDR3 is 12 amino acids long. Germline lookup yields CDR1 SQVTM and CDR2 ANQGSEA. V was pared by 1 base and J by 4 bases, with 7 bases between.

The chain combines TRBV2 with TRBJ2-3; possible D gene TRBD2, 5 bases. Germline V gene lookup returns CDR1 SNHLY and CDR2 FYNNEI. V dropped 3 bases and J dropped 1 base, with 11 bases sitting between them. The CDR3 covers 15 residues. The CDR3 protein is CASSDVSGGTDTQYF. CDR3 sequence (DNA): TGTGCCAGCAGTGATGTGAGCGGTGGCACAGATACGCAGTATTTT.

This clonotype has more than one count but fewer than ten. The genes are TRBV24-1 and TRBJ2-7; D is uncertain. Germline-derived CDR1 and CDR2 are KGHDR and SFDVKD. The CDR3 is 14 residues long. V lost 5 bases and J lost 0, with 10 bases in between. CDR3 sequence reads: CATSGHQGSYEQYF. The CDR3 DNA reads TGTGCCACCAGTGGGCACCAAGGCTCCTACGAGCAGTACTTC.

In this sample, this clonotype turned up many times. The rearrangement uses TRBV5-6 and TRBJ2-5, with 9 positions matching TRBD2. In germline, CDR1 is SGHDT, CDR2 YYEEEE. J lost 5 bases, V lost 7 bases, and 6 bases had no gene match. The CDR3 covers 13 residues. The CDR3 DNA reads TGTGCCAGCTCGAGGACTAGCGAGGAGACCCAGTACTTC. Amino acid sequence: CASSRTSEETQYF. The full variable domain, its missing parts supplied by reference TRBV5-6 and TRBJ2-5, is DAGVTQSPTHLIKTRGQQVTLRCSPKSGHDTVSWYQQALGQGPQFIFQYYEEEERQRGNFPDRFSGHQFPNYSSELNVNALLLGDSALYLCASSRTSEETQYFGPGTRLLVL.

This chain uses TRBV6-1 with TRBJ1-1; TRBD1 is a possible D gene (5 bases). V dropped 6 bases and J dropped 3 bases, with 20 bases sitting between them. Germline CDR1 and CDR2: MNHNS and SASEGT. The CDR3 spans 16 residues. The CDR3 loop is CASSSRTGGGDTEAFF. In nucleotides, the CDR3 is TGTGCCAGCAGCTCCCGGACCGGGGGGGGGGACACTGAAGCTTTCTTT.

This clonotype has more than one count but fewer than ten. The chain couples TRBV6-6 to TRBJ1-6; D is uncertain. CDR3 length: 11 residues. The germline V gene encodes CDR1 MNHNY and CDR2 SVGAGI (reference sequence). Trimming shortened V by 6 bases and J by 11 bases, and 8 bases separated the two germline ends. The CDR3 bases are TGTGCCAGCAGACATGCGGCACCCCTCCACTTT. It encodes CASRHAAPLHF.

The chain carries TRBV7-9 and TRBJ2-3; TRBD2 matches at 7 bases. Germline-derived CDR1 and CDR2 are SEHNR and FQNEAQ (reference sequence). This CDR3 spans 15 amino acids. The trim removed 3 bases at V and 5 bases at J, leaving 8 bases unmatched. The CDR3, as DNA: TGTGCCAGCAGCTTTGGGGAGGGAGGGAGAGATACGCAGTATTTT. Its translation is CASSFGEGGRDTQYF.